The next 3 T cell receptor beta chains were all read from a single sample in a study of regulatory T cells in long-lasting Graves disease. Time point: newly diagnosed GD, antithyroid drugs for less than 3 months. Generation of the TCR library employed RNA extracted from PBMCs. The TCR beta library used iRepertoire HTBI primers with Arm-PCR amplification of CDR3. MiXCR, run by TCRdb on the multiplex PCR reads, gives a single entry per CDR3 protein. The sample has a few hundred thousand distinct CDR3 sequences, 12% seen once. A further study also used this sample, focusing on T cells in Graves' hyperthyroidism and ophthalmopathy.

The sequencing used peripheral blood mononuclear cells (PBMCs), collected at new diagnosis, from a patient treated with antithyroid drugs. The receptors here all came from a woman younger than 30 with Graves disease.

This clonotype was seen ten or more times. V usage is TRBV6-1 and J usage is TRBJ2-3; no clear D gene. Germline loops: CDR1 MNHNS, CDR2 SASEGT. The length of the CDR3 is 11 residues. V was pared by 10 bases and J by 9 bases, with 14 bases between. CDR3 coding DNA: TGTGCCACCAAATTTGGAGCGACGCAGTATTTT. Protein product: CATKFGATQYF.

This clonotype has at least ten counts. V is TRBV29-1 and J is TRBJ2-3; D call uncertain. There are 15 residues in the CDR3. Germline CDR1 SQVTM, CDR2 ANQGSEA. The ends were cut back, 8 bases at V and 0 bases at J, with 18 bases in the middle. CDR3 coding DNA: TGCAGCTTAATGGCCGGGTCCCTTAGCACAGATACGCAGTATTTT. The encoded protein is CSLMAGSLSTDTQYF.

This clonotype came up once. A single base is all that separates this from a far larger clone, so a read error is likely. The chain joins TRBV6-5 to TRBJ2-5; D possibly corresponds to TRBD2 (6 bases). The DNA end favors TRBJ2-7, so the J call may be wrong. The CDR3 has 15 amino acids. Germline V gene data show CDR1 as MNHEY and CDR2 as SVGAGI. The CDR3 loop is CASSYFGLGRYEQYF. CDR3 nucleotide sequence: TGTGCCAGCAGTTACTTCGGGTTGGGGAGGTACGAGCAGTACTTC.